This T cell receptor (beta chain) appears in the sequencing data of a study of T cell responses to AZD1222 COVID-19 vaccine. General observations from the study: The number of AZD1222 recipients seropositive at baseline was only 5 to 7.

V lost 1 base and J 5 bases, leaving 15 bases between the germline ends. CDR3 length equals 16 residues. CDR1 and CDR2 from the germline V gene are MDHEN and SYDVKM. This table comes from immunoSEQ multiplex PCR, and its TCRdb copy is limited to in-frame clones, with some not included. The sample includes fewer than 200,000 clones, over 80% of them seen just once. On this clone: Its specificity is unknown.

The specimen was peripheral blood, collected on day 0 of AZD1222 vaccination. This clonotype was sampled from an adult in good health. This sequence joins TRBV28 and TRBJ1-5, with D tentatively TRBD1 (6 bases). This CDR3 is CASSLSGAVTYQPQHF. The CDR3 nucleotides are TGTGCCAGCAGTTTATCGGGGGCGGTCACCTATCAGCCCCAGCATTTT.